This entry concerns a single T cell receptor (beta chain). This sample stems from a study of blood T cell repertoires in COVID-19. About the study: Acute and convalescent COVID-19 samples came from the United States, Italy and Spain.

The trim removed 6 bases at V and 8 bases at J, leaving 5 bases unmatched. The germline gives CDR1 MNHEY, CDR2 SVGAGI. This CDR3 spans 14 amino acids. Method: immunoSEQ multiplex PCR; TCRdb's copy keeps in-frame clones and lacks some. The sample carries around 140,000 clones, around 84% recorded once. Sequenced sample: peripheral blood. V and J are TRBV6-5 and TRBJ2-1; TRBD2 matches at 12 bases. The receptor's source is a human donor in a cohort sampled during active COVID-19. This CDR3 reads CASSRGTSGHEQFF. The CDR3, as DNA: TGTGCCAGCAGCCGTGGGACTAGCGGGCATGAGCAGTTCTTC.